These 22 T cell receptor beta chains originate from one sample sequenced in a study of CXCR3-negative and CXCR3-positive naive CD8 T cells. Via 5' RACE with UMI labels, TRB cDNA libraries were prepared. TCRdb derives one entry per CDR3 protein from the 5' RACE reads, leaving out DNA. The sample data list under 85,000 distinct CDR3 sequences. Sequenced sample: naive CXCR3- CD8+ T cells from blood. Subset reported: CD45RO-CCR7+CD27+CD95- naive CD8+ T cells lacking CXCR3 (TNR3-). These TCRs come from a human donor in good health. Some clones in this sample may be carry-over from other donors' samples.

This rearrangement joins TRBV3-1 to TRBJ2-3. CDR1 LGHDT and CDR2 YNNKEL come from the germline V gene (reference sequence). This CDR3 contains 15 residues. CDR3 loop: CASSQFRQSTDTQYF.

The rearrangement joins TRBV7-9 to TRBJ2-6. The CDR3 runs to 16 residues. CDR1 and CDR2 (germline): SEHNR, FQNEAQ (reference sequence). CDR3 sequence reads: CASSPTAGTGANVLTF.

This chain joins TRBV6-2 or TRBV6-3 and TRBJ2-1. CDR3 size: 13 residues. In germline, CDR1 is MNHEY, CDR2 SVGEGT. The CDR3 spells CASADLLYNEQFF.

The rearrangement joins TRBV7-2 to TRBJ2-1. CDR1 is SGHTA and CDR2 is FQGNSA in the germline V gene. This CDR3 has 12 residues. The CDR3 sequence is CASSLVQIEQFF. Based on the CDR3 plus reference TRBV7-2 and TRBJ2-1, the full variable domain is GAGVSQSPSNKVTEKGKDVELRCDPISGHTALYWYRQSLGQGLEFLIYFQGNSAPDKSGLPSDRFSAERTGGSVSTLTIQRTQQEDSAVYLCASSLVQIEQFFGPGTRLTVL.

The chain carries TRBV6-6 and TRBJ2-7. Per germline, CDR1 MNHNY and CDR2 SVGAGI (reference sequence). The CDR3 is 14 amino acids. The CDR3 sequence: CASSYPGSPYEQYF.

This rearrangement joins TRBV4-1 to TRBJ2-1; no DNA is available, so the TRBD2 call from TCRdb remains unchecked. The CDR3 is 17 amino acids. Germline V CDR1 and CDR2: MGHRA, YSYEKL. The CDR3: CASSQTLAGTSYNEQFF.

The chain carries TRBV3-1 and TRBJ2-1; TCRdb designates TRBD2, a call that cannot be tested without DNA. Per germline, CDR1 LGHDT and CDR2 YNNKEL (reference sequence). CDR3 length equals 14 residues. The CDR3 reads CASSQSNGGNEQFF.

The V gene is TRBV7-9, the J gene TRBJ2-4; TCRdb selects TRBD1, and the lack of DNA leaves this call unchecked. The CDR3 has 15 amino acids. Germline-derived CDR1 and CDR2 are SEHNR and FQNEAQ (reference sequence). The CDR3 here is CASSDPGQAKNIQYF. Drawing the rest from reference TRBV7-9 and TRBJ2-4, the complete variable domain is DTGVSQNPRHKITKRGQNVTFRCDPISEHNRLYWYRQTLGQGPEFLTYFQNEAQLEKSRLLSDRFSAERPKGSFSTLEIQRTEQGDSAMYLCASSDPGQAKNIQYFGAGTRLSVL.

V and J are TRBV2 and TRBJ2-1; with no DNA, the TCRdb D assignment of TRBD2 cannot be verified. This CDR3 has 14 residues. Germline values: CDR1 SNHLY, CDR2 FYNNEI. CDR3 sequence: CASTGLAGFNEQFF.

CDR3 amino acids: CASRERNEQYF. The chain has TRBV5-1 and TRBJ2-7. Germline CDR1 SGHRS, CDR2 YFSETQ. The CDR3 covers 11 residues.

This chain uses TRBV4-3 with TRBJ2-3; TCRdb picks TRBD2, but there is no DNA to check that call. This CDR3 comprises 17 residues. CDR1 LGHNA and CDR2 YSLEER come from the germline V gene. This chain's CDR3 is CASSQDRALPVADTQYF.

This chain uses TRBV6-6 with TRBJ2-2. Germline V gene lookup returns CDR1 MNHNY and CDR2 SVGAGI (reference sequence). The CDR3 contains 12 residues. CDR3 sequence: CASSYQTGELFF.

The genes are TRBV7-9 and TRBJ2-1. Germline values: CDR1 SEHNR, CDR2 FQNEAQ (reference sequence). The CDR3 runs to 16 residues. The CDR3 protein is CASSLQSGSSYNEQFF.

The chain carries TRBV29-1 and TRBJ1-1; TCRdb calls TRBD1, which cannot be checked without DNA. This CDR3 is built from 12 residues. Germline assignment: CDR1 SQVTM and CDR2 ANQGSEA. The CDR3 is CSVQGAQTEAFF.

The chain joins TRBV5-1 to TRBJ2-3. Germline lookup yields CDR1 SGHRS and CDR2 YFSETQ. There are 15 residues in the CDR3. The CDR3 is CASSLTVFETDTQYF. Combining the CDR3 with reference TRBV5-1 and TRBJ2-3 gives the whole variable domain KAGVTQTPRYLIKTRGQQVTLSCSPISGHRSVSWYQQTPGQGLQFLFEYFSETQRNKGNFPGRFSGRQFSNSRSEMNVSTLELGDSALYLCASSLTVFETDTQYFGPGTRLTVL.

The chain carries TRBV9 and TRBJ2-1; TCRdb gives TRBD2 as the D gene, but with no DNA this cannot be confirmed. This CDR3 is 16 amino acids long. Per the germline V gene, CDR1 is SGDLS and CDR2 is YYNGEE. The CDR3 spells CASSGFLAGGPNEQFF. Full variable domain (rest looked up from reference TRBV9 and TRBJ2-1): DSGVTQTPKHLITATGQRVTLRCSPRSGDLSVYWYQQSLDQGLQFLIQYYNGEERAKGNILERFSAQQFPDLHSELNLSSLELGDSALYFCASSGFLAGGPNEQFFGPGTRLTVL.

The chain links TRBV28 to TRBJ2-4. CDR3 length: 13 residues. Germline V CDR1 and CDR2: MDHEN, SYDVKM. CDR3 sequence reads: CASSTMQGNIQYF. Looking up the rest from reference TRBV28 and TRBJ2-4 gives the full variable domain: DVKVTQSSRYLVKRTGEKVFLECVQDMDHENMFWYRQDPGLGLRLIYFSYDVKMKEKGDIPEGYSVSREKKERFSLILESASTNQTSMYLCASSTMQGNIQYFGAGTRLSVL.

The chain uses TRBV9 and TRBJ2-1; checking the TCRdb D call of TRBD1 is not possible without DNA. The germline gives CDR1 SGDLS, CDR2 YYNGEE. The CDR3 runs to 13 residues. The CDR3 here is CASGTGSYNEQFF.

The chain has TRBV6-5 and TRBJ1-2; TCRdb designates TRBD1, a call that cannot be tested without DNA. Germline values: CDR1 MNHEY, CDR2 SVGAGI. This CDR3 contains 15 residues. The CDR3 here is CASSYSPTGNYGYTF.

The CDR3 loop is CAIRLVRLKPDTQYF. The chain links TRBV12-5 to TRBJ2-3; the TRBD2 assignment by TCRdb is unverifiable without DNA. Germline values: CDR1 LGHNT, CDR2 FRNRAP. The CDR3 is made up of 15 amino acids.

The J gene is TRBJ2-1, the V gene TRBV7-3; as DNA is missing, the TRBD1 call by TCRdb cannot be tested. The CDR3 contains 13 residues. Per germline, CDR1 SGHTA and CDR2 FQGTGA. The CDR3 protein is CASSGTNDGEQFF.

The chain uses TRBV19 and TRBJ2-5. Germline CDR1 LNHDA, CDR2 SQIVND (reference sequence). The CDR3 consists of 16 residues. This CDR3 reads CASSKQHYSLQETQYF.